Listed below are T cell receptor beta chains from one sample, sequenced in a study of T cell responses to AZD1222 COVID-19 vaccine. The assay was immunoSEQ multiplex PCR, and TCRdb's table has in-frame clones only and misses some. In the table there are roughly 100,000 clones, 84% of which are singletons. This specimen was peripheral blood, taken on day 0 of AZD1222 vaccination. Every receptor here comes from an adult in good health. The CDR3 runs from the conserved cysteine through the conserved F or W. The order of the fields is D gene, V gene, clone size, J gene, CDR3 DNA, CDR3 protein. D genes are given only for firm matches. Part of the rows lack a size; the others show once, few, many or a class for expanded clones.

-	TRBV11-3	-	TRBJ2-1	TGTGCCAGCAGTACAGACATTGAGCAGTTCTTC	CASSTDIEQFF
TRBD1	TRBV11-3	once	TRBJ2-7	TGTGCCAGCAGCCTGCAGGGACAGGGCTACGAGCAGTACTTC	CASSLQGQGYEQYF
TRBD1	TRBV10-1	once	TRBJ2-3	TGCGCCAGCAGTGCCCAAACAGGGGCAGATACGCAGTATTTT	CASSAQTGADTQYF
TRBD2	TRBV18	-	TRBJ2-4	TGTGCCAGCTCACCACCGGCGGCGGGAGCCTTGGTAGCCAAAAACATTCAGTACTTC	CASSPPAAGALVAKNIQYF
-	TRBV5-1	-	TRBJ1-1	TGCGCCAGCAGCTTAATTATGGGCACTGAAGCTTTCTTT	CASSLIMGTEAFF
-	TRBV7-6	-	TRBJ2-7	TGTGCCAGCAGCTTAGGGTCGGGGGCGTCCTCCTACGAGCAGTACTTC	CASSLGSGASSYEQYF
TRBD2	TRBV11-3	-	TRBJ2-5	TGTGCCAGCAGCTTAGGGACTAGCCCTAAAGAGACCCAGTACTTC	CASSLGTSPKETQYF
-	TRBV4-2	few	TRBJ1-6	TGTGCCACCCAACGACAGGCGGGGTCCTATAATTCACCCCTCCACTTT	CATQRQAGSYNSPLHF
TRBD2	TRBV19	-	TRBJ2-1	TGTGCCAGTAGTATCTTAACCGGGACTAGCGGGACTGAGCAGTTCTTC	CASSILTGTSGTEQFF
-	TRBV7-2	once	TRBJ2-5	TGTGCCAGCAGCTTTTACGGGGCCGGGGAGACCCAGTACTTC	CASSFYGAGETQYF
TRBD1	TRBV2	few	TRBJ1-5	TGTGCCAGCGGGACAGGAGGCGTTGAACCCCAGCATTTT	CASGTGGVEPQHF
TRBD2	TRBV11-3	-	TRBJ2-3	TGTGCCAGCAGCTTCTGGACTAGCGGGGGATTGGGAGATACGCAGTATTTT	CASSFWTSGGLGDTQYF
-	TRBV28	-	TRBJ2-7	TGTGCCAGCAGGTTGGGGGGTTTAGGAGAGCAGTACTTC	CASRLGGLGEQYF
-	TRBV14	-	TRBJ1-6	TGTGCCAGCAGCCAAGTTACCCTTACTAATTCACCCCTCCACTTT	CASSQVTLTNSPLHF
TRBD1	TRBV5-1	-	TRBJ1-1	TGCGCCAGCAGCTTGGACAGGGGGCGGACTGAAGCTTTCTTT	CASSLDRGRTEAFF
-	TRBV30	-	TRBJ1-5	TGTGCCTGGAGTGTATCCAGCAATCAGCCCCAGCATTTT	CAWSVSSNQPQHF
TRBD2	TRBV9	-	TRBJ2-3	TGTGCCAGCAGCCCCCACGGGCTAGCGGGCCCTACTAGCACAGATACGCAGTATTTT	CASSPHGLAGPTSTDTQYF
TRBD1	TRBV27	-	TRBJ1-1	TGTGCCAGCAGTCAAGACAGGGGGCTGACGGACACTGAAGCTTTCTTT	CASSQDRGLTDTEAFF
TRBD2	TRBV27	once	TRBJ2-1	TGTGCCAGCAGCACCATGATACGACTAGCGGGGGGCAATGAGCAGTTCTTC	CASSTMIRLAGGNEQFF
TRBD2	TRBV7-8	-	TRBJ2-5	TGTGCCAGCAGCCCAAAAAAGACTAGCGGTACCCAAGAGACCCAGTACTTC	CASSPKKTSGTQETQYF
-	TRBV18	-	TRBJ2-3	TGTGCCAGCTCACCAGGGGGAGATACGCAGTATTTT	CASSPGGDTQYF
-	TRBV9	-	TRBJ2-2	TGTGCCAGCAGCGAGATAGCCGCTGTCGGAACCGGGGAGCTGTTTTTT	CASSEIAAVGTGELFF
TRBD1	TRBV24-1	-	TRBJ2-5	TGTGCCACCAGTGACTACCCTATAGGGGGCTTTGGGACCCAGTACTTC	CATSDYPIGGFGTQYF
-	TRBV12-3/TRBV12-4	-	TRBJ1-1	TGTGCCAGCAGCCCGGACTGGAACACTGAAGCTTTCTTT	CASSPDWNTEAFF
-	TRBV5-6	-	TRBJ1-5	TGTGCCAGCAGCTTTGGTATGGGGGCAAGGAATCAGCCCCAGCATTTT	CASSFGMGARNQPQHF
-	TRBV7-2	-	TRBJ1-3	TGTGCCAGCAGCTTAGGACAGCGTGACTCTGGAAACACCATATATTTT	CASSLGQRDSGNTIYF
-	TRBV2	few	TRBJ1-5	TGTGCCAGCAGTGAAGCTTGGAGCAATCAGCCCCAGCATTTT	CASSEAWSNQPQHF
TRBD1	TRBV5-1	-	TRBJ1-6	TGCGCCAGCAGCGGACAGGGGTTCAATAATTCACCCCTCCACTTT	CASSGQGFNNSPLHF
-	TRBV19	-	TRBJ2-7	TGTGCCAGTAGTAGTGGGGCGGCGATTTCCTACGAGCAGTACTTC	CASSSGAAISYEQYF
-	TRBV16	-	TRBJ2-3	TGTGCCAGCAGCCAATCGATAACGGTTACGGGGTCGATCACAGATACGCAGTATTTT	CASSQSITVTGSITDTQYF
TRBD1	TRBV19	once	TRBJ2-5	TGTGCCAGTAGAGGACAGGGTTTGGAGACCCAGTACTTC	CASRGQGLETQYF
-	TRBV27	-	TRBJ1-2	TGTGCCAGCAGCGTTACGGGTAACTATGGCTACACCTTC	CASSVTGNYGYTF
-	TRBV5-5	few	TRBJ2-1	TGTGCCAGCAGCGGACGGGATCTCTCCTACAATGAGCAGTTCTTC	CASSGRDLSYNEQFF
-	TRBV3-1/TRBV3-2	-	TRBJ1-5	TGTGCCAGCAGCCAGTCCGGGACGCGTGGGCAGCCCCAGCATTTT	CASSQSGTRGQPQHF
TRBD1	TRBV2	-	TRBJ1-5	TGTGCCAGCAGGGAAAGGACAGGGGGCAATCAGCCCCAGCATTTT	CASRERTGGNQPQHF
TRBD2	TRBV5-1	-	TRBJ2-2	TGCGCCAGCAGCCGTATACGCGCGGGAGGGCTGTATGCCGGGGAGCTGTTTTTT	CASSRIRAGGLYAGELFF
-	TRBV10-3	-	TRBJ1-3	TGTGCCATCACCCCCGGCCTTCTGTCGTCCTCTGGAAACACCATATATTTT	CAITPGLLSSSGNTIYF
TRBD1	TRBV7-9	few	TRBJ1-6	TGTGCCAGCAGCTTAGCAGGAGGGACAGCTCATTCACCCCTCCACTTT	CASSLAGGTAHSPLHF
-	TRBV11-2	-	TRBJ2-7	TGTGCCAGCAGCTTAGAGGGGCGCGAGCAGTACTTC	CASSLEGREQYF
TRBD2	TRBV10-3	-	TRBJ2-7	TGTGCCATCAAACGGGAGGAAGTCTACGAGCAGTACTTC	CAIKREEVYEQYF